The sequence of this T cell receptor beta chain was determined in a study of identical twins. Details on this clonotype: What it binds is not known.

Study-level findings and limits: Out-of-frame beta sequences exhibited a weaker degree of excess twin sharing. Reduced insertions were recorded for abundant cord blood beta clonotypes, with no such pattern in memory repertoires.

Germline V lookup: CDR1 SGHTA, CDR2 FQGNSA. The CDR3 contains 15 residues. Trimming took off 5 bases at V and 2 bases at J, with 14 bases between the two ends. TCRdb analysed the 5' RACE reads with MiXCR anew, one entry per CDR3 protein. Of 400,000 to 500,000 distinct CDR3 sequences in the sample, approximately 18% are singletons; the top ten hold around 10%. The sequencing sample was made of naive T cells sorted from blood. The source of this sequence is a man aged 50 to 59 in good health. This sequence joins TRBV7-2 and TRBJ2-3; D gene ambiguous. CDR3 DNA sequence: TGTGCCAGCAGCCAAATGCTGGGGTCCACAGATACGCAGTATTTT. Its translation is CASSQMLGSTDTQYF.